The rows below give T cell receptor beta chains drawn from one sample of a study of blood T cell repertoires in COVID-19. Profiled with immunoSEQ multiplex PCR; TCRdb holds only in-frame clones, not every one. The sample lists around 150,000 clones, about 80% occurring once. Input material: peripheral blood. The receptors were sampled from a woman aged 55 to 70 with acute or convalescent COVID-19. CDR3s leave out the opening cysteine and the closing phenylalanine or tryptophan. Fields, in order: V gene, CDR3 length, J gene, CDR3 protein.

TRBV6-6	13	TRBJ1-1	ASSYLQDRNTEAF
TRBV2	13	TRBJ2-3	ASSEMGLVTDTQY
TRBV13	13	TRBJ2-1	ASLDRDTNYNEQF
TRBV10-3	14	TRBJ2-6	AIGEGQYSGANVLT
TRBV27	14	TRBJ2-3	ASSILAGGTTDTQY
TRBV9	14	TRBJ2-5	ASSVWAEGVRETQY
TRBV6-5	13	TRBJ1-2	ASRLISQGAQGYT
TRBV19	12	TRBJ2-1	ASKIAGGTDEQF
TRBV27	15	TRBJ2-3	ASSSSTGGRATDTQY
TRBV4-3	13	TRBJ1-2	ASSQSQAGGNGYT
TRBV2	11	TRBJ1-1	ASSSSRDTEAF
TRBV10-3	9	TRBJ1-2	AIHDSYGYT
TRBV28	13	TRBJ2-1	ASSYHPGVGNEQF
TRBV7-3	16	TRBJ2-2	ASSLTPPGQGNTGELF
TRBV4-1	14	TRBJ2-1	ASSQPTSGRAGEQF
TRBV28	17	TRBJ2-6	ASSYPLGLASSGANVLT
TRBV10-3	12	TRBJ2-1	AIASGRAGNEQF
TRBV4-3	14	TRBJ2-6	ASSSTGPSGANVLT
TRBV6-6	11	TRBJ2-1	ASSYESYNEQF
TRBV10-3	11	TRBJ1-6	AIRAQGYSPLH
TRBV7-2	12	TRBJ2-5	ASSRAGEQETQY
TRBV6-5	13	TRBJ2-7	ASRSGTGASYEQY
TRBV11-3	11	TRBJ2-3	ASSWTDTDTQY
TRBV28	11	TRBJ2-5	ASKDRGQETQY
TRBV28	12	TRBJ2-7	ASSFSGSLYEQY
TRBV11-3	11	TRBJ2-2	ASSLDRTGELF
TRBV5-6	13	TRBJ1-1	ASSFNPGTALEAF
TRBV19	13	TRBJ1-2	ASSVTDSNNYGYT
TRBV29-1	14	TRBJ2-3	SVGGADRRSTDTQY
TRBV6-5	14	TRBJ1-3	ASSYAGTGAGNTIY
TRBV6-1	13	TRBJ2-1	ASSESIAGGDEQF
TRBV3-1/TRBV3-2	13	TRBJ2-1	ASSQTSGAYNEQF
TRBV2	11	TRBJ1-5	ASSTGENQPQH
TRBV4-3	11	TRBJ2-5	ASSPGLQETQY
TRBV7-8	18	TRBJ2-1	ASSLDSGPILGRGKVGQF
TRBV28	11	TRBJ2-6	ASYKSGANVLT
TRBV24-1	12	TRBJ1-5	ATSGDGGNQPQH
TRBV29-1	12	TRBJ1-4	SVGSGTGFEKLF
TRBV6-5	12	TRBJ2-1	ASRGSGRFNEQF
TRBV5-1	13	TRBJ1-6	ASSLAQGYNSPLH